A single sample gave rise to the 4 T cell receptor beta chains below, sequenced in a study of T cell responses to AZD1222 COVID-19 vaccine. Clones were sequenced by immunoSEQ multiplex PCR, and TCRdb holds only the in-frame ones, with some missing. This table has 150,000 or so clones, around 90% appearing once. The material was peripheral blood, obtained on day 0 of AZD1222 vaccination. The receptor set was obtained from an adult in good health.

The chain has TRBV5-1 and TRBJ1-2; TRBD1 is a possible D gene (6 bases). V was cut by 0 bases and J by 4 bases, with 10 bases left in between. The CDR3 is 14 amino acids. CDR1 is SGHRS, CDR2 YFSETQ, per germline. CDR3 sequence: CASSLEGDIYGYTF. The CDR3 nucleotides read TGCGCCAGCAGCTTGGAAGGGGACATCTATGGCTACACCTTC.

V and J are TRBV5-1 and TRBJ2-7; D gene uncertain. Germline CDR1 reads SGHRS; CDR2 reads YFSETQ. The CDR3 contains 13 residues. Trimming stripped 3 bases from V and 2 bases from J, with 9 bases between. The CDR3 DNA reads as TGCGCCAGCAGCTCCTTAGACACCTACGAGCAGTACTTC. Protein product: CASSSLDTYEQYF.

This clone was recorded only once. The chain uses TRBV2 and TRBJ2-2; D possibly corresponds to TRBD1 (5 bases). CDR3 length: 15 residues. The V end lost 7 bases, the J end lost 1 base, and 13 bases lay between the germline ends. The germline gives CDR1 SNHLY, CDR2 FYNNEI. In DNA form, the CDR3 reads TGTGCCAGCACCCGACAGAATATGAACACCGGGGAGCTGTTTTTT. It translates to CASTRQNMNTGELFF.

This clone was picked up a small number of times. The sample has other DNA sequences that encode this CDR3 too. The chain combines TRBV20-1 with TRBJ1-2, with D uncertain. Trimming removed 2 bases from V and 6 bases from J, with 4 bases in between. In germline, CDR1 is DFQATT, CDR2 SNEGSKA (reference sequence). The CDR3 has 10 amino acids. The CDR3 reads CSARFHGYTF. The CDR3 bases are TGCAGTGCTAGATTTCATGGCTACACCTTC.